The entry below gives a single T cell receptor beta chain sequence along with its context. The data derive from a study of cytomegalovirus exposure and HLA in healthy donors. 60 Vbeta and 13 Jbeta primers were used in PCR. Profiling relied on immunoSEQ multiplex PCR, and the TCRdb table lists in-frame clones only, not all of them. The table lists 150,000 to 200,000 clones, roughly 83% of them singletons. This clonotype originated in a woman in her forties or fifties in good health and CMV-seronegative. Sample: PBMCs.

As DNA, the CDR3 is TGTGCCAGCAGCCAAGGGAGGGGACTAGTCTCCTACGAGCAGTACTTC. As protein: CASSQGRGLVSYEQYF. The rearrangement uses TRBV5-8 and TRBJ2-7; 8 bases match TRBD2. V dropped 4 bases and J dropped 0; count of bases not matched to a gene: 9. The CDR3 runs to 16 residues. The germline CDR1 and CDR2 sequences are SGHTS and YDEGEE.